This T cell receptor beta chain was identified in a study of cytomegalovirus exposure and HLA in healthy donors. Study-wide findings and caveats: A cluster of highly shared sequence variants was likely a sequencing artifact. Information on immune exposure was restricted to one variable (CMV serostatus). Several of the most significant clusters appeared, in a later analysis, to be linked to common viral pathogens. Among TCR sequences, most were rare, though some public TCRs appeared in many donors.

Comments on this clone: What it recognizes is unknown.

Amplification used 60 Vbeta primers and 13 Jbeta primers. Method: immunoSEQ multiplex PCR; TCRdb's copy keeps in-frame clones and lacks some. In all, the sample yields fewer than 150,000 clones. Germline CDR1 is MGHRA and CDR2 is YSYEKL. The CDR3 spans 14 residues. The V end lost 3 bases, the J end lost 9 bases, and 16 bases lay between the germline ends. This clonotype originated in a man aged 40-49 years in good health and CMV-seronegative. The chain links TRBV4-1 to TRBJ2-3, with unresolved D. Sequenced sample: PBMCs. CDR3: CASSHPDSTHTQYF. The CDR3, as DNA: TGCGCCAGCAGCCATCCAGACTCCACCCACACGCAGTATTTT.